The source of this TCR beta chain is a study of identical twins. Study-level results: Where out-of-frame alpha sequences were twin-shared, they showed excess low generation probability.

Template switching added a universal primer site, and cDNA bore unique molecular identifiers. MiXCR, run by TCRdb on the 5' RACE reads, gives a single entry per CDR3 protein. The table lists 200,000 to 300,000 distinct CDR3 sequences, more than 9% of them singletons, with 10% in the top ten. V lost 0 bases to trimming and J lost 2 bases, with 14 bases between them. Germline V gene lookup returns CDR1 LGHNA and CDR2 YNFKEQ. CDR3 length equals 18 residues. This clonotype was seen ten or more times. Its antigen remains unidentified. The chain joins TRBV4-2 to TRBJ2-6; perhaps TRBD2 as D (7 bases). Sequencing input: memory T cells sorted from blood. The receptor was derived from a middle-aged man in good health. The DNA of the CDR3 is TGTGCCAGCAGCCAAGATCGCGGGGGCATGGCTGGGGCCAACGTCCTGACTTTC. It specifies CASSQDRGGMAGANVLTF.